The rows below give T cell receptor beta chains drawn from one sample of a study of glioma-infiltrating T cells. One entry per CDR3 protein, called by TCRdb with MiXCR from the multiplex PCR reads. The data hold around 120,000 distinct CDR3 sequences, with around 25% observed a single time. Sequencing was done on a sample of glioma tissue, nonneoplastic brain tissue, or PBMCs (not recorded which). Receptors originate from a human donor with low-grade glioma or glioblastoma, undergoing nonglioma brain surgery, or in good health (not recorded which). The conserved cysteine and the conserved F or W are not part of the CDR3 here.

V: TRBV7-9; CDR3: ASASGGPGRTDTQY
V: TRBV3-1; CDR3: ASSQGTLNQPQH
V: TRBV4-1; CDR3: ASSRGLAGGGNEQF
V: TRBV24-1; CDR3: ATSDLMGLAGDEQF
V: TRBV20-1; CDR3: SALPGLAGNEQF
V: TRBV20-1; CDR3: SARDGGAAYNEQF
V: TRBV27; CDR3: ASRFSGPYSPLH
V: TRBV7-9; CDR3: ASSPREGVYNEQF
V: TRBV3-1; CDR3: ASSRSWADTQY
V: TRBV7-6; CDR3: ASSLTIPGTGGTEAF